These T cell receptor beta chains were read from a single sample in a study of OX40 agonist ivuxolimab in advanced cancers. Using immunoSEQ multiplex PCR, the repertoire was profiled, and TCRdb retains in-frame clones only, with some absent. In the table there are 30,000 to 35,000 clones, roughly 80% of which are singletons. Sample: CD4+ or CD8+ T cells sorted from blood, taken in a trial of the OX40 agonist ivuxolimab. These TCRs come from an adult with an advanced solid tumor such as melanoma, head and neck, liver or kidney cancer. Both conserved end residues are part of each CDR3. A D gene is named only where the DNA matches it firmly. For some rows the clone size is stated as once, few or many, or as a class when expanded; others skip it.

>few|TRBJ1-5|TRBV7-2|-
TGTGCCAGCAGCTCCCATCGACAGGATAGCAATCAGCCCCAGCATTTT
CASSSHRQDSNQPQHF
>few|TRBJ2-7|TRBV30|-
TGTGCCTGGAGTGAACAAGGCTACGAGCAGTACTTC
CAWSEQGYEQYF
>-|TRBJ2-3|TRBV6-1|-
TGTGCCAGCAGTGAAGAGGGACTGGGGAGAGATACGCAGTATTTT
CASSEEGLGRDTQYF
>-|TRBJ1-1|TRBV10-3|TRBD1
TGTGCCATCACCGGAGTAGGGGGCTCTGAAGCTTTCTTT
CAITGVGGSEAFF
>-|TRBJ1-1|TRBV2|TRBD1
TGTACCAGCAGGGGACAGGGTGTGGGTTCCACCACTGAAGCTTTCTTT
CTSRGQGVGSTTEAFF
>once|TRBJ2-1|TRBV11-3|TRBD2
TGTGCCAGCAGCTTCACTAGCGGGGGGAATCCTTTAGCAAATGAGCAGTTCTTC
CASSFTSGGNPLANEQFF
>few|TRBJ2-5|TRBV7-8|TRBD1
TGTGCCAGCAGCTTACAGGACAGGGGGGATCTACGAGAGACCCAGTACTTC
CASSLQDRGDLRETQYF
>-|TRBJ2-5|TRBV2|TRBD1
TGTGCCAGCAGTCGACAGGGATTCGGAGAGACCCAGTACTTC
CASSRQGFGETQYF
>-|TRBJ1-6|TRBV2|-
TGTGCCAGCAGAGAAGGGGGGAGCTTCGATTCACCCCTCCACTTT
CASREGGSFDSPLHF
>-|TRBJ2-7|TRBV7-8|-
TGTGCCAGCAGCTTACTAGGGAACTACGAGCAGTACTTC
CASSLLGNYEQYF
>-|TRBJ2-2|TRBV4-1|-
TGCGCCAGCAGCCACCCCTGGGGGGGGCCCACCGGGGAGCTGTTTTTT
CASSHPWGGPTGELFF
>-|TRBJ2-7|TRBV10-1|TRBD1
TGCGCCAGCAGTTACCTACAGGGACAGGGGTCCTACGAGCAGTACTTC
CASSYLQGQGSYEQYF
>few|TRBJ1-2|TRBV2|-
TGTGCCAGCAGTGAACAATTCTCACCACTCTATGGCTACACCTTC
CASSEQFSPLYGYTF
>-|TRBJ1-4|TRBV7-9|-
TGTGCCAGCAGCTGGCGATTAGGGGAGAAACTGTTTTTT
CASSWRLGEKLFF
>-|TRBJ1-1|TRBV7-9|-
TGTGCCAGCAGCTACGATGGGGGGCGGAGGAACACTGAAGCTTTCTTT
CASSYDGGRRNTEAFF
>-|TRBJ1-1|TRBV18|-
TGTGCCAGTTTTGACGGGGGGGCGAACACTGAAGCTTTCTTT
CASFDGGANTEAFF
>once|TRBJ1-3|TRBV6-6|TRBD1
TGTGCCAGCAGTCTTCGACAGGGTGGAAACACCATATATTTT
CASSLRQGGNTIYF